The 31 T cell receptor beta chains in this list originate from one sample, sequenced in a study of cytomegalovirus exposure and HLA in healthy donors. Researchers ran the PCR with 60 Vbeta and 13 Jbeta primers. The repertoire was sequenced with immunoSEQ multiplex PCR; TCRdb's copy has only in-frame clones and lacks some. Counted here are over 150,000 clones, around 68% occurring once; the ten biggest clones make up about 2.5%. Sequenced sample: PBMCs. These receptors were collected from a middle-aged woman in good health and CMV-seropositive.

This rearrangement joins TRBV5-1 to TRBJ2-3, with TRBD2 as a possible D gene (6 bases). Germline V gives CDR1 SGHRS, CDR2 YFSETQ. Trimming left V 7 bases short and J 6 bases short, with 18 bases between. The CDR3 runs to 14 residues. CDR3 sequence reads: CASCRDPGVDTQYF. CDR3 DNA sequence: TGCGCCAGCTGCCGGGATCCGGGGGTGGATACGCAGTATTTT.

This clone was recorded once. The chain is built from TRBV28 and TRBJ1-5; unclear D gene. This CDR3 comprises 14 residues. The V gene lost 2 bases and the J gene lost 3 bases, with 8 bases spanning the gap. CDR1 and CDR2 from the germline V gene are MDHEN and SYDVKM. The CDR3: CASSLVTDNQPQHF. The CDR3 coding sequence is TGTGCCAGCAGTTTAGTAACAGACAATCAGCCCCAGCATTTT. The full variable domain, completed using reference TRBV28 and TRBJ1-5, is DVKVTQSSRYLVKRTGEKVFLECVQDMDHENMFWYRQDPGLGLRLIYFSYDVKMKEKGDIPEGYSVSREKKERFSLILESASTNQTSMYLCASSLVTDNQPQHFGDGTRLSIL.

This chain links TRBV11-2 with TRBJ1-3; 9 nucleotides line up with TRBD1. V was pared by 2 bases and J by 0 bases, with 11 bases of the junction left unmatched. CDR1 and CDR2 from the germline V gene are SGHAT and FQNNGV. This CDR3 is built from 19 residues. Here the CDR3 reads CASSLYFYRGLNSGNTIYF. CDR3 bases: TGTGCCAGCAGCTTATACTTCTACAGGGGGCTTAACTCTGGAAACACCATATATTTT.

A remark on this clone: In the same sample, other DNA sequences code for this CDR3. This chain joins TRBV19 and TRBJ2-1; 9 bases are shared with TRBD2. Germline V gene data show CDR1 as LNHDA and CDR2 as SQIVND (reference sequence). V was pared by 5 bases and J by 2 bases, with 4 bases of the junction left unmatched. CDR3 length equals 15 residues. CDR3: CASSFSGGTYNEQFF. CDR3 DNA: TGTGCCAGTAGTTTTAGCGGGGGAACCTACAATGAGCAGTTCTTC.

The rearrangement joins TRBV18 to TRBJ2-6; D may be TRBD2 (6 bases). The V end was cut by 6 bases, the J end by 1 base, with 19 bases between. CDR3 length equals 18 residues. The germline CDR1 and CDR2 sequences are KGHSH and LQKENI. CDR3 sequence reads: CASSLGLLYLSGANVLTF. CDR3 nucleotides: TGTGCCAGCTCGCTGGGACTGTTGTACTTATCTGGGGCCAACGTCCTGACTTTC.

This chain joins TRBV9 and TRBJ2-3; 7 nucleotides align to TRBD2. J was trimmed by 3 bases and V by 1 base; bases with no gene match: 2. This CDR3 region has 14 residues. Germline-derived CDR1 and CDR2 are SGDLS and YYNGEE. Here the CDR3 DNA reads TGTGCCAGCAGCGTACTAGCGGAAACAGATACGCAGTATTTT. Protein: CASSVLAETDTQYF.

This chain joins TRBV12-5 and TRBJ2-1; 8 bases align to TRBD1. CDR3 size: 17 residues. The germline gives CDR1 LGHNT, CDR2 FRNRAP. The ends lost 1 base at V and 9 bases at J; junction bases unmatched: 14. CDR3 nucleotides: TGTGCTAGTGGTTTGGGGGCCGGGACAGGCTTGGTGGTTGAGCAGTTCTTC. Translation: CASGLGAGTGLVVEQFF.

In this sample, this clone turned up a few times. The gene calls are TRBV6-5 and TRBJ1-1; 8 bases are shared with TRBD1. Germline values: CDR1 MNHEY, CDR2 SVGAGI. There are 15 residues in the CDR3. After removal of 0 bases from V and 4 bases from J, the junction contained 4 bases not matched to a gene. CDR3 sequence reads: CASSYSSTGVTEAFF. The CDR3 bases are TGTGCCAGCAGTTACTCCTCGACAGGGGTCACTGAAGCTTTCTTT.

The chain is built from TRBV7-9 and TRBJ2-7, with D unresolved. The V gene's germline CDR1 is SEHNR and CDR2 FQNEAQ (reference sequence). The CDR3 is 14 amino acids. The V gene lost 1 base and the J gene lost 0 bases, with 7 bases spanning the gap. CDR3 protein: CASSLVQPSYEQYF. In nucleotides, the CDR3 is TGTGCCAGCAGCTTAGTACAGCCCTCCTACGAGCAGTACTTC.

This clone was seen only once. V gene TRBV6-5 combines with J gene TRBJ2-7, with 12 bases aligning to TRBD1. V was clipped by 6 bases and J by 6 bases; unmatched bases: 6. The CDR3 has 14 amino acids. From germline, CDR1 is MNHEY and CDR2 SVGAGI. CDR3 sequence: CASSTGTGGREQYF. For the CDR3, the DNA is TGTGCCAGCAGCACCGGGACAGGGGGCCGCGAGCAGTACTTC.

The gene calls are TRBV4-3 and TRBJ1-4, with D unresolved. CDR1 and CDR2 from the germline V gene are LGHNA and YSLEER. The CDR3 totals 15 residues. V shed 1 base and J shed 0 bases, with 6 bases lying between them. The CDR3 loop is CASSQVTATNEKLFF. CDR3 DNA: TGCGCCAGCAGCCAAGTCACAGCAACTAATGAAAAACTGTTTTTT.

The CDR3 sequence: CASKLWDSDSYEQYF. The CDR3 DNA reads TGTGCCAGTAAGTTGTGGGACAGCGATTCCTACGAGCAGTACTTC. V gene TRBV19 combines with J gene TRBJ2-7; 7 bases are shared with TRBD1. J gave up 1 base and V 7 bases, and 10 bases lay outside the gene matches. CDR1 and CDR2 (germline): LNHDA, SQIVND (reference sequence). CDR3 length equals 15 residues.

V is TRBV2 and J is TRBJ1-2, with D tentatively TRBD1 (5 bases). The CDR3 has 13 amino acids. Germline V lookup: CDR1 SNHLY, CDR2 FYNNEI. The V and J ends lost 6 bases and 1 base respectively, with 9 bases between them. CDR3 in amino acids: CASRIDSNYGYTF. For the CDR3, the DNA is TGTGCCAGCAGGATCGACAGTAACTATGGCTACACCTTC.

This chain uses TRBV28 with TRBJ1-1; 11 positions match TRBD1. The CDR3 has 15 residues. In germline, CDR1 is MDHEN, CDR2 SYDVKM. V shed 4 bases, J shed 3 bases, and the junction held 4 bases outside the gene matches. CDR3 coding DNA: TGTGCCAGCAGTTCAGGACAGGGGGCTTACACTGAAGCTTTCTTT. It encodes CASSSGQGAYTEAFF.

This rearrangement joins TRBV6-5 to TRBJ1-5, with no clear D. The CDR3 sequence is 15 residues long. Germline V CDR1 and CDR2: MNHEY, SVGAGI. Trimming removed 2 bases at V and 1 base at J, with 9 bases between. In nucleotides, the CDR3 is TGTGCCAGCAGTTACGAGGCGGGAAGCAATCAGCCCCAGCATTTT. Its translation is CASSYEAGSNQPQHF.

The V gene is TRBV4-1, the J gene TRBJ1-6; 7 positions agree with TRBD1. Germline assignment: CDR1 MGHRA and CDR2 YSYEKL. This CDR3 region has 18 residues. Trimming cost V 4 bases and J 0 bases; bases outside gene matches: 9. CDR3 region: CASSPSDRVSSYNSPLHF. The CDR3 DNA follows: TGCGCCAGCAGCCCCTCCGACAGGGTAAGCTCCTATAATTCACCCCTCCACTTT.

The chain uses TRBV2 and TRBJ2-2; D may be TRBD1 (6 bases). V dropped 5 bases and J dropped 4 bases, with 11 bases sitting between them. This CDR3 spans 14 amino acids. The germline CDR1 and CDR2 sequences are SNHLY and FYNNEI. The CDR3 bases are TGTGCCAGCAGTACAGGGAGTGGCACCGGGGAGCTGTTTTTT. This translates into CASSTGSGTGELFF.

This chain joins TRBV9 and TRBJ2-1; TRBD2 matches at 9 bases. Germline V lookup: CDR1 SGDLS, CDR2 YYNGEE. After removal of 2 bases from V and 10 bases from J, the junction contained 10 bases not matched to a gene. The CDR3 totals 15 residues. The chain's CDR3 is CASSVSSGSHGEQFF. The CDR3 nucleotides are TGTGCCAGCAGCGTTAGTAGCGGGAGCCACGGGGAGCAGTTCTTC.

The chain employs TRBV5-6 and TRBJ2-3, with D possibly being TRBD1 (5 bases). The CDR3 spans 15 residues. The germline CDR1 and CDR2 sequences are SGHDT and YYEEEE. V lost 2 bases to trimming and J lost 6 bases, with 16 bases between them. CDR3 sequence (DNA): TGTGCCAGCAGCTTTAGAGACCAGGGTCGCGATACGCAGTATTTT. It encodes CASSFRDQGRDTQYF. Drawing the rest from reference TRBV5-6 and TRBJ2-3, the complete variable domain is DAGVTQSPTHLIKTRGQQVTLRCSPKSGHDTVSWYQQALGQGPQFIFQYYEEEERQRGNFPDRFSGHQFPNYSSELNVNALLLGDSALYLCASSFRDQGRDTQYFGPGTRLTVL.

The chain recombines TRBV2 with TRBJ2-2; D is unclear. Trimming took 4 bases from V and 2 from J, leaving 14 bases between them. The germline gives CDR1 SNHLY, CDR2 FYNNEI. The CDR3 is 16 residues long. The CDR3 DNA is TGTGCCAGCAGTGCAAGACTTCCATACAACACCGGGGAGCTGTTTTTT. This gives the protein CASSARLPYNTGELFF.

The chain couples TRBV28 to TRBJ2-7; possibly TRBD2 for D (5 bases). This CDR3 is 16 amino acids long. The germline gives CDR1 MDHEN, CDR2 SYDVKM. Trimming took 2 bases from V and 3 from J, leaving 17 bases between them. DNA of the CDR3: TGTGCCAGCAGTTTACCGCCTCGGCTAGCTTACTACGAGCAGTACTTC. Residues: CASSLPPRLAYYEQYF.

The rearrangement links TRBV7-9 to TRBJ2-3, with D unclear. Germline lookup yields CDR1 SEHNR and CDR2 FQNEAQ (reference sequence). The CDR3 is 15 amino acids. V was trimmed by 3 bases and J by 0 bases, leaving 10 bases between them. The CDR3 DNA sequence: TGTGCCAGCAGCTTTTCGGCAGGTAGCACAGATACGCAGTATTTT. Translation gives CASSFSAGSTDTQYF.

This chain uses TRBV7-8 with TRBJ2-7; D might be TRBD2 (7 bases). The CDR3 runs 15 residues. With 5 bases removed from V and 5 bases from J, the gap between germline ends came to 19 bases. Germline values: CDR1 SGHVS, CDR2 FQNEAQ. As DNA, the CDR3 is TGTGCCAGCAGCAATAGGCGGGAGCAGGGGCACGAGCAGTACTTC. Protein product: CASSNRREQGHEQYF.

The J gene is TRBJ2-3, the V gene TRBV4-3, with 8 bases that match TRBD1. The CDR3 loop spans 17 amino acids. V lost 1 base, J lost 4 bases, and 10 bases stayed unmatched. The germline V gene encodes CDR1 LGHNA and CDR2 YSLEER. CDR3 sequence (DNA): TGCGCCAGCAGCCAAGTCGCGGCAGGGGGCAGTGCAGATACGCAGTATTTT. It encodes CASSQVAAGGSADTQYF.

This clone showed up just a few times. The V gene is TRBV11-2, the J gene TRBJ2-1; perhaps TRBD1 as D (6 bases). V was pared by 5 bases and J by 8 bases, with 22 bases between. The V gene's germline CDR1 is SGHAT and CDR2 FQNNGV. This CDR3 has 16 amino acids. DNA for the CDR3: TGTGCCAGCAGCATTGTCCTCCTGGGGGCTGGGGATGAGCAGTTCTTC. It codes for CASSIVLLGAGDEQFF.

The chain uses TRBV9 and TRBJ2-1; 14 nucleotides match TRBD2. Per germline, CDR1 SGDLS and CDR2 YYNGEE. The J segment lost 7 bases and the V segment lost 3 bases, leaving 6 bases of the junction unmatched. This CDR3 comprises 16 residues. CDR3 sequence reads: CASSGGTSGSWNEQFF. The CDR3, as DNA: TGTGCCAGCAGCGGTGGGACTAGCGGGAGTTGGAATGAGCAGTTCTTC.

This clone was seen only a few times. The CDR3 DNA sequence: TGTGCCAGTAGTATTGGGGGACAGGGGAACTACGAGCAGTACTTC. This encodes CASSIGGQGNYEQYF. The chain joins TRBV19 to TRBJ2-7, with TRBD1 identical over 10 bases. This CDR3 has 15 amino acids. Germline assignment: CDR1 LNHDA and CDR2 SQIVND (reference sequence). V shed 3 bases, J shed 3 bases, and the junction held 5 bases outside the gene matches.

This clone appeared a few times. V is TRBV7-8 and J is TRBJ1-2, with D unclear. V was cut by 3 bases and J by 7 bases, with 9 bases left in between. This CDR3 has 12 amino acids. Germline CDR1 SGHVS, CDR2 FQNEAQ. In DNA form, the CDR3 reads TGTGCCAGCAGCTTTGCAGGTGGTGGCTACACCTTC. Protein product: CASSFAGGGYTF.

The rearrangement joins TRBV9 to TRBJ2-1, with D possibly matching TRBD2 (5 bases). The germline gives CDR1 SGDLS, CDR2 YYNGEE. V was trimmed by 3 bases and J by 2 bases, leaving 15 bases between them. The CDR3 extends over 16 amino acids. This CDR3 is CASSETPAAAYNEQFF. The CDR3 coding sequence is TGTGCCAGCAGCGAGACCCCAGCGGCAGCCTACAATGAGCAGTTCTTC.

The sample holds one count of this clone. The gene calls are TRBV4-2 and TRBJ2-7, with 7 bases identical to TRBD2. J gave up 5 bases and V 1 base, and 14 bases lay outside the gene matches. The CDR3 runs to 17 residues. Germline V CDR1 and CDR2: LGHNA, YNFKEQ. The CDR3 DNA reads TGTGCCAGCAGCCAAGGTGGGCCGGGGGGTATCAGCCACGAGCAGTACTTC. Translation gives CASSQGGPGGISHEQYF.

For the CDR3, the DNA is TGTGCCAGCAGCTTAGGGGCACAGGGAACGGGAGAGCAGTACTTC. Translation gives CASSLGAQGTGEQYF. V and J are TRBV13 and TRBJ2-7; D may be TRBD1 (6 bases). Germline assignment: CDR1 PRHDT and CDR2 FYEKMQ (reference sequence). V lost 0 bases and J lost 7, with 16 bases in between. There are 15 residues in the CDR3.